This TCR beta chain is from a study of blood T cell repertoires in COVID-19. Whole-study context: Collection of acute and convalescent COVID-19 samples took place in the United States, Italy and Spain.

V was shortened by 3 bases and J by 6 bases, with 14 bases between the two germline ends. The CDR3 is 14 amino acids. From germline, CDR1 is SNHLY and CDR2 FYNNEI. Libraries were prepared by immunoSEQ multiplex PCR; TCRdb keeps only in-frame clonotypes and omits some of them. The table lists around 360,000 clones, roughly 90% of them singletons, with about 3% in the top ten. The gene calls are TRBV2 and TRBJ1-1, with TRBD1 as a possible D gene (6 bases). This receptor was identified in a woman in her 30s who had recovered from COVID-19. Material for sequencing was PBMCs or T cells enriched from blood (not recorded which). CDR3 coding DNA: TGTGCCAGCAGTGACGAAACAGGGAGAGCTGAAGCTTTCTTT. Encoded protein: CASSDETGRAEAFF. The complete variable domain, with remaining parts taken from reference TRBV2 and TRBJ1-1, reads EPEVTQTPSHQVTQMGQEVILRCVPISNHLYFYWYRQILGQKVEFLVSFYNNEISEKSEIFDDQFSVERPDGSNFTLKIRSTKLEDSAMYFCASSDETGRAEAFFGQGTRLTVV.